This entry describes one T cell receptor beta chain. Its target is not known. Other DNA sequences in the sample encode the same CDR3. These data come from a study of shared clonotypes between healthy human individuals. Whole-study findings and limits: Few donors limited the genetic and exposure-history diversity represented.

Genomic DNA per cell subset filled all wells of several immunoSEQ plates. Clones were sequenced by immunoSEQ multiplex PCR, and TCRdb holds only the in-frame ones, with some missing. The table records roughly 380,000 clones, about 96% of them present only once. Germline V CDR1 and CDR2: LNHDA, SQIVND (reference sequence). The CDR3 has 13 amino acids. The V and J ends lost 2 bases and 1 base respectively, with 5 bases between them. CD8 memory merged CD45RO+ cells and CCR7-negative CD45RA+ TemRA cells into one population. The rearrangement uses TRBV19 and TRBJ1-1; D remains unclear. The sequenced sample consisted of memory CD8+ T cells sorted from blood. Subset: CD45RO+ cells pooled with CCR7-negative TemRA cells. The sequence was collected from a man in his thirties or forties in good health. CDR3 nucleotide sequence: TGTGCCAGTAGTATACGTAGGAACACTGAAGCTTTCTTT. Protein sequence: CASSIRRNTEAFF. The variable domain in full, completed from reference TRBV19 and TRBJ1-1, reads DGGITQSPKYLFRKEGQNVTLSCEQNLNHDAMYWYRQDPGQGLRLIYYSQIVNDFQKGDIAEGYSVSREKKESFPLTVTSAQKNPTAFYLCASSIRRNTEAFFGQGTRLTVV.